This T cell receptor (beta chain) appears in the sequencing data of a study of blood T cell repertoires in COVID-19. About the study: Sites across the United States, Italy and Spain contributed samples from acute and convalescent COVID-19. Sources were T cells, B-cell-depleted T cells, or PBMCs; the material itself was cDNA or gDNA.

As handled by the study authors: Estimation of nucleated cell counts relied on the amplification of reference gene primers. Profiled with immunoSEQ multiplex PCR; TCRdb holds only in-frame clones, not every one. V and J calls and clone size are as listed in that table; D and trimming were resolved from the DNA. The table lists over 250,000 clones, approximately 87% of them singletons. The germline CDR1 and CDR2 sequences are SGHTA and FQGTGA. The CDR3 contains 15 residues. V lost 4 bases and J lost 8, with 17 bases in between. V and J are TRBV7-3 and TRBJ2-2, with D perhaps TRBD1 (6 bases). The source material was peripheral blood. The source of this sequence is a woman between 50 and 59 years old with acute or convalescent COVID-19. CDR3 sequence: CASSSTGTSEGELFF. In nucleotides, the CDR3 is TGTGCCAGCAGCTCTACCGGGACATCAGAAGGGGAGCTGTTTTTT.